This T cell receptor beta chain is drawn from a study of circulating and synovial CD4+ cells in juvenile arthritis. Study outcomes and limitations: Compared with bulk blood, circulating pathogenic-like lymphocytes shared substantially more CDR3 sequences with synovial T cells. Diversity here was lower than in bulk blood CD4 cells. Bulk blood CD4 samples held at least an order of magnitude more or fewer genomes than CPL.

About this clone itself: The antigen remains undetermined.

Donors were patients with active juvenile idiopathic arthritis. The method was immunoSEQ multiplex PCR; TCRdb's version includes in-frame clones alone and lacks a portion of them. Of 36,000 or so clones in the sample, over 85% were seen once. Sequencing input: CD4+ T cells from blood. This receptor was identified in a human donor with juvenile idiopathic arthritis.

The CDR3 DNA reads TGTGCCAGCAGCCTCGAACCGGGGTGGGGTCTGCAGTACTTC. Encoded protein: CASSLEPGWGLQYF. The chain links TRBV7-2 to TRBJ2-5, with D possibly matching TRBD2 (5 bases). The CDR3 loop spans 14 amino acids. Germline V gene lookup returns CDR1 SGHTA and CDR2 FQGNSA. The V and J ends lost 5 bases and 11 bases respectively, with 21 bases between them.